These 19 T cell receptor beta chains originate from one sample sequenced in a study of cytomegalovirus exposure and HLA in healthy donors. PCR amplification relied on 60 Vbeta primers (plus 13 Jbeta primers). Produced via immunoSEQ multiplex PCR; TCRdb's table is partial and in-frame only. The data show approximately 130,000 clones, with 81% seen just once and less than 2.5% held by the top ten. Sequencing used PBMCs. The receptor set was obtained from a woman aged 40-49 years in good health and CMV-seronegative.

This clone has just a few counts. The junction shows a germline mismatch at one end, possibly a read error. V gene TRBV7-9 combines with J gene TRBJ1-5; 8 nucleotides align to TRBD1. Germline V gene data show CDR1 as SEHNR and CDR2 as FQNEAQ (reference sequence). The CDR3 is made up of 18 amino acids. The DNA of the CDR3 is TGTTCCAGCAGCTCGGACAGGGTAGTTACATCGGACAATCAGCCCCAGCATTTT. This gives the protein CSSSSDRVVTSDNQPQHF. Complete variable domain (other parts from reference TRBV7-9 and TRBJ1-5): DTGVSQNPRHKITKRGQNVTFRCDPISEHNRLYWYRQTLGQGPEFLTYFQNEAQLEKSRLLSDRFSAERPKGSFSTLEIQRTEQGDSAMYLCSSSSDRVVTSDNQPQHFGDGTRLSIL.

This chain connects TRBV18 to TRBJ1-3; 10 bases align to TRBD1. Looked up from germline, CDR1 is KGHSH and CDR2 is LQKENI. Unmatched junction bases numbered 1, after V lost 3 bases and J lost 2 bases. This CDR3 contains 15 residues. The chain's CDR3 is CASSPGTGAGNTIYF. DNA for the CDR3: TGTGCCAGCTCACCCGGGACAGGGGCTGGAAACACCATATATTTT.

In regard to this clone: One end of the junction is discordant with germline, which a read error may explain. This sequence joins TRBV7-9 and TRBJ1-1, with D maybe TRBD1 (6 bases). The V gene's germline CDR1 is SEHNR and CDR2 FQNEAQ (reference sequence). This CDR3 has 14 residues. The chain's CDR3 is CSSSFLEGGTEAFF. The DNA of the CDR3 is TGTTCCAGCAGCTTTCTTGAAGGGGGCACTGAAGCTTTCTTT.

Only a few counts were recorded for this clone. The V call is TRBV5-4, the J call TRBJ1-3, with 9 positions matching TRBD1. CDR1 is SGHNT and CDR2 is YYREEE in the germline V gene (reference sequence). The CDR3 runs 16 residues. V was clipped by 2 bases and J by 0 bases; unmatched bases: 3. The CDR3 DNA is TGTGCCAGCAGCTTTGGGACAGGGTTCTCTGGAAACACCATATATTTT. This gives the protein CASSFGTGFSGNTIYF.

The chain has TRBV4-1 and TRBJ2-3; D is possibly TRBD2 (7 bases). V was trimmed by 4 bases and J by 5 bases, leaving 28 bases between them. The CDR3 is made up of 19 amino acids. Per the germline V gene, CDR1 is MGHRA and CDR2 is YSYEKL. The CDR3 sequence is CASSPRILLGGGKGDTQYF. CDR3 coding DNA: TGCGCCAGCAGCCCCCGGATTCTCTTGGGGGGGGGCAAGGGAGATACGCAGTATTTT.

The table lists this clone with a count of one. The CDR3: CASRPSSGRGAKNIQYF. DNA of the CDR3: TGTGCCAGTAGACCATCATCGGGCAGGGGGGCCAAAAACATTCAGTACTTC. The chain has TRBV19 and TRBJ2-4, with 7 nucleotides matching TRBD1. The trim removed 6 bases at V and 1 base at J, leaving 12 bases unmatched. The germline V gene encodes CDR1 LNHDA and CDR2 SQIVND (reference sequence). This CDR3 region has 17 residues.

The chain has TRBV5-1 and TRBJ2-3, with D perhaps matching TRBD1 (6 bases). This CDR3 is built from 15 residues. Germline assignment: CDR1 SGHRS and CDR2 YFSETQ. Trimming removed 4 bases from V and 1 base from J, with 13 bases in between. The CDR3 loop reads CASSRDITRTDTQYF. The CDR3 DNA is TGCGCCAGCAGCCGGGACATAACTCGCACAGATACGCAGTATTTT.

This chain joins TRBV7-2 and TRBJ2-7; D may be TRBD1 (6 bases). Trimming took 5 bases from V and 1 from J, leaving 12 bases between them. CDR1 is SGHTA and CDR2 is FQGNSA in the germline V gene. CDR3 length equals 14 residues. CDR3 nucleotide sequence: TGTGCCAGCAGCGTATACCAGGGGTCCTACGAGCAGTACTTC. Protein sequence: CASSVYQGSYEQYF.

The V and J genes are TRBV9 and TRBJ1-6; D not certain. V was cut by 1 base and J by 3 bases, with 8 bases left in between. The germline gives CDR1 SGDLS, CDR2 YYNGEE. CDR3 length: 15 amino acids. The CDR3 region is CASSVNLLYNSPLHF. The CDR3, as DNA: TGTGCCAGCAGCGTAAATTTACTCTATAATTCACCCCTCCACTTT.

The chain carries TRBV28 and TRBJ2-5; 8 positions agree with TRBD2. V shed 5 bases, J shed 5 bases, and the junction held 10 bases outside the gene matches. Germline V gives CDR1 MDHEN, CDR2 SYDVKM. The CDR3 consists of 15 residues. The CDR3 sequence is CASSTGHPGGETQYF. Here the CDR3 DNA reads TGTGCCAGCAGTACGGGACACCCGGGGGGGGAGACCCAGTACTTC.

This clone occurred a few times. The chain joins TRBV4-1 to TRBJ2-7; D perhaps matches TRBD1 (6 bases). The germline gives CDR1 MGHRA, CDR2 YSYEKL. V was clipped by 1 base and J by 11 bases, with 18 bases between them. This CDR3 has 14 residues. DNA for the CDR3: TGCGCCAGCAGCCAAGTAGTCGGTCAGGGGCTGGAGTACTTC. The encoded protein is CASSQVVGQGLEYF.

Worth noting for this clone: Other nucleotide sequences from this sample produce the same CDR3. The V gene is TRBV11-2, the J gene TRBJ1-1; D call uncertain. CDR3 length equals 14 residues. Trimming removed 0 bases at V and 5 bases at J, with 10 bases between. Looked up from germline, CDR1 is SGHAT and CDR2 is FQNNGV. The CDR3 DNA is TGTGCCAGCAGCTTAGAGGGCGCTGGGACTGAAGCTTTCTTT. Translation: CASSLEGAGTEAFF.

This chain connects TRBV10-2 to TRBJ2-1; the match to TRBD2 covers 9 bases. The V gene's germline CDR1 is WSHSY and CDR2 SAAADI. This CDR3 has 15 amino acids. Unmatched junction bases numbered 10, after V lost 5 bases and J lost 8 bases. The CDR3 DNA follows: TGCGCCAGCAGTATTAGCGGGAGAAGGGAAGATGAGCAGTTCTTC. Encoded protein: CASSISGRREDEQFF.

This clone was seen repeatedly, ten times or more. The chain combines TRBV6-6 with TRBJ2-3; 8 positions agree with TRBD2. V shed 0 bases, J shed 3 bases, and the junction held 5 bases outside the gene matches. CDR3 length: 16 amino acids. Germline V gene sequence: CDR1 MNHNY, CDR2 SVGAGI (reference sequence). CDR3 sequence (DNA): TGTGCCAGCAGTTACTCTCCGCGGGGGGAGACAGATACGCAGTATTTT. This encodes CASSYSPRGETDTQYF.

The CDR3 region has the DNA TGTGCCAGCAGTTTACCCGGACAGGGAAACATTCAGTACTTC. Protein: CASSLPGQGNIQYF. The J gene is TRBJ2-4, the V gene TRBV28, with 8 bases identical to TRBD1. CDR1 MDHEN and CDR2 SYDVKM come from the germline V gene. With 2 bases clipped from V and 6 bases from J, the junction kept 3 bases outside the gene matches. The CDR3 sequence is 14 residues long.

V usage is TRBV10-3 and J usage is TRBJ1-6; D might be TRBD1 (5 bases). The CDR3 is made up of 13 amino acids. Deletions cut 2 bases from V and 9 bases from J, with 8 bases between. Germline V gene lookup returns CDR1 ENHRY and CDR2 SYGVKD. Here the CDR3 reads CAISEQGSSPLHF. The CDR3 region has the DNA TGTGCCATCAGTGAGCAGGGTTCTTCACCCCTCCACTTT.

This chain links TRBV12-5 with TRBJ1-1; 9 positions match TRBD1. The CDR3 covers 15 residues. Germline lookup yields CDR1 LGHNT and CDR2 FRNRAP. The J segment lost 4 bases and the V segment lost 6 bases, leaving 9 bases of the junction unmatched. Here the CDR3 reads CASGRDRAVSTEAFF. The CDR3, as DNA: TGTGCTAGTGGGCGGGACAGGGCCGTAAGCACTGAAGCTTTCTTT.

The chain has TRBV10-1 and TRBJ2-3; 13 bases map to TRBD2. The germline V gene has CDR1 WNHNN and CDR2 SYGVQD (reference sequence). V lost 6 bases and J lost 10; bases outside the gene matches: 10. This CDR3 has 15 amino acids. In DNA form, the CDR3 reads TGCGCCAGCAGCGGTACTAGCGGGGGGGCCTCGGCGCAGTATTTT. Its translation is CASSGTSGGASAQYF.

This clone was observed a few times. The chain recombines TRBV27 with TRBJ1-5; D not resolved. V lost 3 bases, J lost 1 base, and 7 bases lay in between. Per germline, CDR1 MNHEY and CDR2 SMNVEV (reference sequence). The CDR3 covers 14 residues. The CDR3 reads CASSLHISNQPQHF. The CDR3 nucleotides read TGTGCCAGCAGTTTGCACATAAGCAATCAGCCCCAGCATTTT.